The clone carrying this TCR beta chain was found many times. Antigen unknown. Germline V gene sequence: CDR1 SGHVS, CDR2 FNYEAQ. The V end lost 4 bases, the J end lost 4 bases, and 8 bases lay between the germline ends. This CDR3 has 13 amino acids. TCRdb redid the calling of the 5' RACE reads with MiXCR, one entry per CDR3 protein. This sample has 300,000 to 350,000 distinct CDR3 sequences, with 3.5% to 5% found just once. This sample stems from a study of T cells after yellow fever vaccination. Looking at the study overall: Researchers used SMART-Seq v4 Ultra Low Input to prepare fractions that had low cell numbers.

General observations from the study: A faster peak, day 5 versus 15, was reached by the weaker secondary response.

This specimen was PBMCs, taken 15 days after the yellow fever booster vaccination. The TCR originated in a man younger than 35 who received the YFV17D yellow fever vaccine. This chain connects TRBV7-6 to TRBJ1-5; no definite D call. CDR3 sequence reads: CASSSQENQPQHF. The CDR3 DNA is TGTGCCAGCAGCTCACAAGAAAATCAGCCCCAGCATTTT.